The next 18 T cell receptor beta chains were all read from a single sample in a study of blood T cell repertoires in COVID-19. TCRdb keeps only in-frame clones here, not all; method: immunoSEQ multiplex PCR. This sample carries a few hundred thousand clones, 70% to 90% of them seen once, and the ten largest clones take about 2.9%. The sequencing sample was made of peripheral blood. The receptors were gathered from a man in his sixties with acute or convalescent COVID-19.

V gene TRBV18 combines with J gene TRBJ1-6; possible D gene TRBD1, 5 bases. The germline gives CDR1 KGHSH, CDR2 LQKENI. The germline V and J ends were trimmed by 1 base and 4 bases, with 8 bases remaining between them. The CDR3 covers 15 residues. CDR3 nucleotide sequence: TGTGCCAGCTCACCACAGGGGTCGTATAATTCACCCCTCCACTTT. Translated: CASSPQGSYNSPLHF.

This clone was seen ten or more times. The chain carries TRBV7-2 and TRBJ1-2, with D possibly being TRBD1 (5 bases). V lost 6 bases and J lost 4, with 12 bases in between. The CDR3 contains 13 residues. CDR1 SGHTA and CDR2 FQGNSA come from the germline V gene. The CDR3 loop is CASSRGVAYGYTF. DNA of the CDR3: TGTGCCAGCAGTCGGGGGGTGGCCTATGGCTACACCTTC.

This clone was seen just once. The chain joins TRBV7-3 to TRBJ1-2; D is uncertain. The germline CDR1 and CDR2 sequences are SGHTA and FQGTGA. The length of the CDR3 is 11 residues. The V end was cut by 4 bases, the J end by 4 bases, with 4 bases between. As DNA, the CDR3 is TGTGCCAGCAGCTCAGGCTATGGCTACACCTTC. As protein: CASSSGYGYTF.

The J gene is TRBJ2-1, the V gene TRBV9, with TRBD1 matching over 9 bases. The length of the CDR3 is 15 residues. Per the germline V gene, CDR1 is SGDLS and CDR2 is YYNGEE. Trimming cost V 3 bases and J 6 bases; bases outside gene matches: 7. The CDR3 loop reads CASSARDRAVNEQFF. DNA of the CDR3: TGTGCCAGCAGCGCCCGGGACAGGGCGGTCAATGAGCAGTTCTTC.

The V call is TRBV20-1, the J call TRBJ2-3; 13 bases are a match to TRBD2. Germline assignment: CDR1 DFQATT and CDR2 SNEGSKA (reference sequence). After removal of 3 bases from V and 2 bases from J, the junction contained 5 bases not matched to a gene. This CDR3 contains 16 residues. The CDR3 spells CSASRLAGGHTDTQYF. The CDR3 DNA sequence: TGCAGTGCTAGTCGACTAGCGGGGGGACACACAGATACGCAGTATTTT.

This chain uses TRBV4-3 with TRBJ1-6; D possibly corresponds to TRBD1 (5 bases). The CDR3 is 14 residues long. Deletions cut 4 bases from V and 6 bases from J, with 10 bases between. The germline CDR1 and CDR2 sequences are LGHNA and YSLEER. The CDR3 nucleotides read TGCGCCAGCAGCCTCAATCAGGGTAATTCACCCCTCCACTTT. It encodes CASSLNQGNSPLHF.

The V call is TRBV7-3, the J call TRBJ1-5; no reliable D call. CDR3 length: 14 amino acids. Germline values: CDR1 SGHTA, CDR2 FQGTGA. V was cut by 4 bases and J by 0 bases, with 7 bases left in between. The CDR3 region is CASSSGGSNQPQHF. CDR3 nucleotide sequence: TGTGCCAGCAGCTCTGGAGGTAGCAATCAGCCCCAGCATTTT.

The V call is TRBV24-1, the J call TRBJ1-2, with 8 bases matching TRBD1. The J segment lost 8 bases and the V segment lost 5 bases, leaving 9 bases of the junction unmatched. Germline CDR1 reads KGHDR; CDR2 reads SFDVKD. The length of the CDR3 is 14 residues. Here the CDR3 reads CATSVTGQGGGYTF. CDR3 DNA sequence: TGTGCCACCAGTGTGACTGGACAGGGTGGAGGCTACACCTTC.

The chain has TRBV5-4 and TRBJ1-1, with 9 bases that match TRBD1. The V segment lost 4 bases and the J segment 0 bases; nucleotides outside the gene matches: 10. Germline V gives CDR1 SGHNT, CDR2 YYREEE (reference sequence). The CDR3 length is 17 residues. The CDR3 coding sequence is TGTGCCAGCAGCCCAGTGGGACAGGGAGCCATGAACACTGAAGCTTTCTTT. Its translation is CASSPVGQGAMNTEAFF.

The rearrangement uses TRBV7-2 and TRBJ2-3; maybe TRBD1 (5 bases). Germline-derived CDR1 and CDR2 are SGHTA and FQGNSA. V dropped 5 bases and J dropped 0 bases, with 12 bases sitting between them. This CDR3 is built from 15 residues. CDR3 DNA: TGTGCCAGCAGCACCGACAGAAGGAGCACAGATACGCAGTATTTT. Translation: CASSTDRRSTDTQYF.

The chain carries TRBV15 and TRBJ1-1, with D uncertain. This CDR3 is built from 17 residues. V was clipped by 0 bases and J by 1 base, with 15 bases between them. Germline V gives CDR1 LNHNV, CDR2 YYDKDF (reference sequence). CDR3: CATSRDRGFGGNTEAFF. Written as DNA, the CDR3 is TGTGCCACCAGCAGAGATCGAGGTTTTGGAGGGAACACTGAAGCTTTCTTT.

This rearrangement joins TRBV18 to TRBJ2-2, with 10 positions matching TRBD1. Germline CDR1 is KGHSH and CDR2 is LQKENI. The CDR3 contains 18 residues. J was trimmed by 0 bases and V by 6 bases; bases with no gene match: 10. CDR3 amino acids: CASSVRPGTGANTGELFF. CDR3 DNA sequence: TGTGCCAGCTCCGTCAGGCCGGGGACAGGGGCGAACACCGGGGAGCTGTTTTTT.

The chain is built from TRBV5-6 and TRBJ2-3; 8 bases are a match to TRBD1. Germline CDR1 reads SGHDT; CDR2 reads YYEEEE. This CDR3 spans 16 amino acids. V shed 1 base and J 0 bases; nucleotides not matched to a gene: 4. The CDR3 DNA is TGTGCCAGCAGCTTGAGGGACAGGAAGAGCACAGATACGCAGTATTTT. Translated: CASSLRDRKSTDTQYF. The variable domain in full, with the rest retrieved from reference TRBV5-6 and TRBJ2-3, is DAGVTQSPTHLIKTRGQQVTLRCSPKSGHDTVSWYQQALGQGPQFIFQYYEEEERQRGNFPDRFSGHQFPNYSSELNVNALLLGDSALYLCASSLRDRKSTDTQYFGPGTRLTVL.

The gene calls are TRBV30 and TRBJ2-1, with TRBD1 matching 9 bases. Trimming cost V 0 bases and J 5 bases; bases outside gene matches: 5. CDR3 length: 15 residues. Germline CDR1 is GTSNPN and CDR2 is SVGIG (reference sequence). The CDR3 protein is CAWSVGQGRNNEQFF. DNA for the CDR3: TGTGCCTGGAGTGTAGGACAGGGGAGAAACAATGAGCAGTTCTTC.

This chain uses TRBV27 with TRBJ1-6; maybe TRBD1 (6 bases). With 5 bases removed from V and 0 bases from J, the gap between germline ends came to 14 bases. There are 17 residues in the CDR3. CDR1 is MNHEY and CDR2 is SMNVEV in the germline V gene (reference sequence). CDR3 residues: CASSTGFTSSYNSPLHF. The DNA for the CDR3 is TGTGCCAGCAGTACAGGGTTTACCAGCTCCTATAATTCACCCCTCCACTTT.

This clone appeared a single time. The V gene is TRBV5-4, the J gene TRBJ2-3; D perhaps matches TRBD2 (5 bases). This CDR3 is built from 16 residues. From germline, CDR1 is SGHNT and CDR2 YYREEE (reference sequence). Trimming removed 0 bases at V and 3 bases at J, with 14 bases between. The CDR3 DNA sequence: TGTGCCAGCAGCTTGGTGGCGAACAGAGGGACAGATACGCAGTATTTT. Protein sequence: CASSLVANRGTDTQYF. Looking up the rest from reference TRBV5-4 and TRBJ2-3 gives the full variable domain: ETGVTQSPTHLIKTRGQQVTLRCSSQSGHNTVSWYQQALGQGPQFIFQYYREEENGRGNFPPRFSGLQFPNYSSELNVNALELDDSALYLCASSLVANRGTDTQYFGPGTRLTVL.

The chain couples TRBV2 to TRBJ1-5; the D gene is possibly TRBD1 (6 bases). V lost 6 bases, J lost 4 bases, and 13 bases lay in between. The CDR3 spans 14 residues. Germline V gene data show CDR1 as SNHLY and CDR2 as FYNNEI. This chain's CDR3 is CASSQGGSNQPQHF. The CDR3 DNA reads as TGTGCCAGCAGCCAAGGGGGTTCGAATCAGCCCCAGCATTTT.

The genes are TRBV6-2 or TRBV6-3 and TRBJ2-7, with D tentatively TRBD1 (5 bases). Deletions cut 6 bases from V and 0 bases from J, with 30 bases between. This CDR3 spans 20 amino acids. CDR1 and CDR2 (germline): MNHEY, SVGEGT. The CDR3 sequence: CASSPEMGSGFRGSSYEQYF. The DNA for the CDR3 is TGTGCCAGCAGCCCCGAAATGGGCTCAGGGTTTCGAGGAAGCTCCTACGAGCAGTACTTC.